This T cell receptor beta chain stems from a study of cytomegalovirus exposure and HLA in healthy donors. Study observations and caveats: More clonal expansion characterized HLA-associated TCR beta chains than equally common others in a later analysis. CMV serostatus was the only immune exposure information that was available. About 87% or about 30% of the time was how often most TCR beta V segments were productive, according to an earlier analysis. In a later analysis, V- and J-gene trimming of beta chains associated with a DCLRE1C missense variant, replicated independently.

The V and J ends lost 5 bases and 5 bases, in that order; junction bases with no gene match: 13. CDR1 LNHDA and CDR2 SQIVND come from the germline V gene (reference sequence). The CDR3 runs 16 residues. A remark on this clone: What it binds is unknown.

PCR employed 60 Vbeta and 13 Jbeta primers. The assay was immunoSEQ multiplex PCR, and TCRdb's table has in-frame clones only and misses some. The data contain more than 85,000 clones, roughly 76% of them singletons. The sequencing input was PBMCs. This receptor was identified in a woman aged 45 to 65 in good health and CMV-seropositive. The chain recombines TRBV19 with TRBJ1-2; 8 positions agree with TRBD1. CDR3 sequence (DNA): TGTGCCAGTAGTCCCCCGACAGGGGTCAGAATTTATGGCTACACCTTC. Protein: CASSPPTGVRIYGYTF.